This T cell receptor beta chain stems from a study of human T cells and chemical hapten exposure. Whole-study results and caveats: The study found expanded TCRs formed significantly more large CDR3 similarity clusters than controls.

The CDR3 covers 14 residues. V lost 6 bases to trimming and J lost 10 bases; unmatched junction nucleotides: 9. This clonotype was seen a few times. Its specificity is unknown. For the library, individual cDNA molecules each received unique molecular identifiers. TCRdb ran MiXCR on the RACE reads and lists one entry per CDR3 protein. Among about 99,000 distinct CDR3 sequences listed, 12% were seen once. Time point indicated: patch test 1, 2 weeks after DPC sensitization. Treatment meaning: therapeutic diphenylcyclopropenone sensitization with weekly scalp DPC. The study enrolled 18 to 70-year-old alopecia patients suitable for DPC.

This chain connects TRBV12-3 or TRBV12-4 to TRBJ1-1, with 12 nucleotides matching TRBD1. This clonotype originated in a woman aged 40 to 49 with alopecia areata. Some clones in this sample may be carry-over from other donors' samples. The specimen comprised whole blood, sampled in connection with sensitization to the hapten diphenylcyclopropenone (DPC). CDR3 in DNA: TGTGCCAGCAGCTCCACCGGGACAGGGGGCACAGCTTTCTTT. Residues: CASSSTGTGGTAFF.